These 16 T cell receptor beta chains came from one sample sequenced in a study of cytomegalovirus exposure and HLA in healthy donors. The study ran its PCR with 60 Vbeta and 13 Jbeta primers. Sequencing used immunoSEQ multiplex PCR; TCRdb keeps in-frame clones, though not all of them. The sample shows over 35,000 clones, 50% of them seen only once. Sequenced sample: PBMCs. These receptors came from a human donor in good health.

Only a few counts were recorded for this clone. CDR3 nucleotide sequence: TGTGCCAACGGGCGCAGGGGGCTACCCGAGGATCAGCCCCAGCATTTT. Its translation: CANGRRGLPEDQPQHF. V usage is TRBV9 and J usage is TRBJ1-5; 8 bases fit TRBD1. This CDR3 comprises 16 residues. CDR1 is SGDLS, CDR2 YYNGEE, per germline. V lost 9 bases and J lost 5; bases outside the gene matches: 16.

CDR3 protein: CASSGRTAVDTEAFF. In DNA, the CDR3 is TGTGCCAGCAGCGGACGGACAGCGGTGGACACTGAAGCTTTCTTT. V and J are TRBV4-2 and TRBJ1-1; possibly TRBD1 for D (6 bases). V was trimmed by 5 bases and J by 3 bases, leaving 16 bases between them. This CDR3 has 15 residues. CDR1 is LGHNA, CDR2 YNFKEQ, per germline.

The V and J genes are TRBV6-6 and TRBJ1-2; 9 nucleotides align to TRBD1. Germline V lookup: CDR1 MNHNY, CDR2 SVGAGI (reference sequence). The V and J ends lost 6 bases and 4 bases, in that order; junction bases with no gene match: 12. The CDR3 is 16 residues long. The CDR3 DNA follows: TGTGCCAGCAGAGACCCGGGACAGGGTACGGTCTATGGCTACACCTTC. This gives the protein CASRDPGQGTVYGYTF.

CDR3: CASSFYFNQPQHF. The CDR3 nucleotides read TGTGCCAGCAGCTTCTATTTTAATCAGCCCCAGCATTTT. This chain uses TRBV11-2 with TRBJ1-5; D unclear. Looked up from germline, CDR1 is SGHAT and CDR2 is FQNNGV. The CDR3 contains 13 residues. V shed 3 bases and J shed 4 bases, with 7 bases lying between them.

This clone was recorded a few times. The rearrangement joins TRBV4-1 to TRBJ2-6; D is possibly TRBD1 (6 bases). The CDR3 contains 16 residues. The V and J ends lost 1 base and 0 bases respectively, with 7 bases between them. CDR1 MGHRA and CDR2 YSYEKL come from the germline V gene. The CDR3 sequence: CASSQAGASGANVLTF. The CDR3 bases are TGCGCCAGCAGCCAAGCAGGGGCCTCTGGGGCCAACGTCCTGACTTTC.

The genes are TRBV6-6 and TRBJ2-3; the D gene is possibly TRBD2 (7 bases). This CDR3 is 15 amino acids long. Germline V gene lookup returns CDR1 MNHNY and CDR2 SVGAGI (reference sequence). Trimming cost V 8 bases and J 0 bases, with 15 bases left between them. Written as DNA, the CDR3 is TGTGCCAGCTCTTGGGAGGGGGTGAGCACAGATACGCAGTATTTT. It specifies CASSWEGVSTDTQYF.

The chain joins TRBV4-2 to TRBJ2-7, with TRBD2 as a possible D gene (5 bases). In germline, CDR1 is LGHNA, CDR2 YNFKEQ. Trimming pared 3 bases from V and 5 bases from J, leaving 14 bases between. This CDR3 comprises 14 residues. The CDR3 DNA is TGTGCCAGCAGCCACTCCCGGACTGGGGACGAGCAGTACTTC. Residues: CASSHSRTGDEQYF.

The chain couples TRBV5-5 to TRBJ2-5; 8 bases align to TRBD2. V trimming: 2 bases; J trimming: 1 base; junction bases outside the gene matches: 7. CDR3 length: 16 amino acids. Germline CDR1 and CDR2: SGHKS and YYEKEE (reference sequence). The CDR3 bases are TGTGCCAGCAGCTTTGGCCTAGCGGGCAGCCAAGAGACCCAGTACTTC. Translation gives CASSFGLAGSQETQYF.

CDR3 in amino acids: CASSKAHREPLGEAFF. The CDR3 nucleotides read TGTGCCAGCAGCAAAGCCCACAGGGAGCCATTAGGAGAAGCTTTCTTT. The rearrangement joins TRBV21-1 to TRBJ1-1; the D call in the table, TRBD1, was not verified against the DNA. TRBV21-1 is designated a pseudogene. The CDR3 consists of 16 residues.

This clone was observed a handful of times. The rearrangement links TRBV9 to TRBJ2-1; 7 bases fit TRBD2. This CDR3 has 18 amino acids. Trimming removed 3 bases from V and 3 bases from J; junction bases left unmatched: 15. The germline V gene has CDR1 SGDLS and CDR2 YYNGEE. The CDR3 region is CASSDFGLKWTSYNEQFF. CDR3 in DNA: TGTGCCAGCAGCGACTTTGGGTTAAAGTGGACTAGCTACAATGAGCAGTTCTTC.

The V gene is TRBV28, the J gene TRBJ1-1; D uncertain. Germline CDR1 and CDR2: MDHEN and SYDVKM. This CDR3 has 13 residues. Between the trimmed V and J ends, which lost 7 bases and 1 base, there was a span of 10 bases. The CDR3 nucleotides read TGTGCCAGCAACTACCCGGGGAACACTGAAGCTTTCTTT. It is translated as CASNYPGNTEAFF.

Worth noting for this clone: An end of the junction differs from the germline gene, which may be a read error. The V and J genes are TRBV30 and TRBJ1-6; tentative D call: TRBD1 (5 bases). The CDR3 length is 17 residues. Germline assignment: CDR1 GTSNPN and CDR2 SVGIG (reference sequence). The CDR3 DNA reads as TGTGCCTGGAGCCGGCCCCCCTCAGGGTTACGGAATTCTCCCCTCCACTTT. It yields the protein CAWSRPPSGLRNSPLHF.

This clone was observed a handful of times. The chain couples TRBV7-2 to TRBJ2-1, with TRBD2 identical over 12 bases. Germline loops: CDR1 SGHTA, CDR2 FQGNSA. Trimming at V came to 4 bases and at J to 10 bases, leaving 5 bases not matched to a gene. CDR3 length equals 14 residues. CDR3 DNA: TGTGCCAGCAGCTCCCACACTAGCGGGGGGGAGCAGTTCTTC. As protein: CASSSHTSGGEQFF.

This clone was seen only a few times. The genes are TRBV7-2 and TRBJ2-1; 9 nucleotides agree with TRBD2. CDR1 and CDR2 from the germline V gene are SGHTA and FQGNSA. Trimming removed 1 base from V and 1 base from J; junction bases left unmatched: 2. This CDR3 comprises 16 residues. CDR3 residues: CASSLGLAGSYNEQFF. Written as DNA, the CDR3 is TGTGCCAGCAGCTTAGGCCTAGCGGGGTCCTACAATGAGCAGTTCTTC.

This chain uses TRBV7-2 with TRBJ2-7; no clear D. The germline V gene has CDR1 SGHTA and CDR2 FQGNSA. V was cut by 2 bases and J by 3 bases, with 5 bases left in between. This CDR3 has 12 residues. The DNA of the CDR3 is TGTGCCAGCAGCTTAACGGTCTACGAGCAGTACTTC. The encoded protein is CASSLTVYEQYF. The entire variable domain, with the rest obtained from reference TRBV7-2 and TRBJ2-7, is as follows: GAGVSQSPSNKVTEKGKDVELRCDPISGHTALYWYRQSLGQGLEFLIYFQGNSAPDKSGLPSDRFSAERTGGSVSTLTIQRTQQEDSAVYLCASSLTVYEQYFGPGTRLTVT.

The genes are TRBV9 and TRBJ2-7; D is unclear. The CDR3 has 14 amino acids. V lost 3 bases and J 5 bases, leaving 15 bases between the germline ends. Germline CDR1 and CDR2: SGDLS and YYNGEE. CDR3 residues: CASSAQVGSHEQYF. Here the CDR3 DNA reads TGTGCCAGCAGCGCCCAGGTAGGATCGCACGAGCAGTACTTC.